This TCR beta chain was observed in a study of high-grade serous ovarian cancer treatment subgroups. Tumor samples were taken before definitive surgery or chemotherapy. The CDR3 extends over 17 amino acids. Trimming shortened V by 4 bases and J by 5 bases, and 22 bases separated the two germline ends. Germline assignment: CDR1 SGDLS and CDR2 YYNGEE. Using immunoSEQ multiplex PCR, the repertoire was profiled, and TCRdb retains in-frame clones only, with some absent. Of a few thousand clones listed, 79% are singletons. This clonotype originated in a human donor with high-grade serous ovarian cancer. The chain has TRBV9 and TRBJ2-1; D may be TRBD2 (7 bases). Specimen: tumor tissue. As DNA, the CDR3 is TGTGCCAGCAGCCCGCGGGGAGGTCGGGGGGCCCACAATGAGCAGTTCTTC. Translating it yields CASSPRGGRGAHNEQFF. The full variable domain, its missing parts supplied by reference TRBV9 and TRBJ2-1, is DSGVTQTPKHLITATGQRVTLRCSPRSGDLSVYWYQQSLDQGLQFLIQYYNGEERAKGNILERFSAQQFPDLHSELNLSSLELGDSALYFCASSPRGGRGAHNEQFFGPGTRLTVL.